This TCR beta chain derives from a study of beta chain features in type 1 diabetes. This clone has just a few counts. What it binds is not known. V was trimmed by 3 bases and J by 8 bases, leaving 14 bases between them. There are 14 residues in the CDR3. The germline V gene encodes CDR1 SGHNT and CDR2 YYREEE (reference sequence). Once sorted, every population was more than 95% pure. Isolated RNA was reverse transcribed in full, so expressed TCRB transcripts were sequenced. An average of about 3.57 million reads was obtained for naive, central memory and regulatory T cell samples. This table comes from immunoSEQ multiplex PCR, and its TCRdb copy is limited to in-frame clones, with some not included. The table includes some 350,000 clones, around 9.6% detected once. Study results and caveats: Type 1 diabetes patients had TCRB CDR3s that were shorter (moderately but significantly so) in all four CD4+ subsets. Within the patient group, naive, central memory and Treg TCRB repertoires appeared more similar to each other than within healthy donors. Cells with high TCR expression could be over-represented when cDNA is sequenced.

The TCR sequence derives from a man aged 30 to 39 with type 1 diabetes. Input material: central memory CD4+ T cells from blood. This chain joins TRBV5-4 and TRBJ1-4; D not certain. This chain's CDR3 is CASSSPAASEKLFF. CDR3 in DNA: TGTGCCAGCAGCTCCCCGGCGGCATCAGAAAAACTGTTTTTT.